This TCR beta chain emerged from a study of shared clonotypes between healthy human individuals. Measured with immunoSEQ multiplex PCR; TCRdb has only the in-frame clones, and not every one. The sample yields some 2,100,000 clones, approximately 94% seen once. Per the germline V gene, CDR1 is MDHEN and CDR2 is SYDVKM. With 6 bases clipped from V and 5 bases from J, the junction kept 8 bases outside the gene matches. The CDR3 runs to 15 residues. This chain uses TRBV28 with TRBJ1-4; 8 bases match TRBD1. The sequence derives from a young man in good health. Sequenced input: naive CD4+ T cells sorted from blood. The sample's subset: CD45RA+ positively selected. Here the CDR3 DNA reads TGTGCCAGCAGGGGGTCAGGGGGCTTAAATGAAAAACTGTTTTTT. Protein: CASRGSGGLNEKLFF.